This T cell receptor beta chain is drawn from a study of blood T cells in healthy people across ages. Sample-barcoded 5' priming and a J-beta primer mix drove a second PCR of 7 to 11 cycles. TCRdb passed the 5' RACE reads through MiXCR, listing each CDR3 protein once. The sample has some 1.5 million distinct CDR3 sequences, roughly 27% seen once. CDR3 length equals 12 residues. V shed 6 bases and J 2 bases; nucleotides not matched to a gene: 1. CDR1 SQVTM and CDR2 ANQGSEA come from the germline V gene. This clonotype was found many times. The antigen is unknown. Study-wide points: Comparison with aged donors showed that long-lived donors had more naive CD4+ cells and higher diversity.

The donors, healthy Caucasians from Russia, were aged 6 to 90. The receptor comes from a woman in her twenties or thirties in good health. The V gene is TRBV29-1, the J gene TRBJ2-7; 10 nucleotides match TRBD2. Sequenced sample: blood. Here the CDR3 reads CSVGTSAYEQYF. For the CDR3, the DNA is TGCAGCGTGGGGACTAGCGCCTACGAGCAGTACTTC.